Listed below are T cell receptor beta chains from one sample, sequenced in a study of CD8+CD57+ T cells in acquired aplastic anemia. TCRdb ran MiXCR on the reads and lists one entry per CDR3 protein. This sample has around 400,000 distinct CDR3 sequences; 55% to 70% occur once, and the top ten carry 3% to 4.5%. The specimen was sorted CD4+, CD8+, or CD8+CD57+ T cells (not recorded which) from PBMCs. The origin of the receptors is a human donor in good health, serving as a control. Both conserved end residues are part of each CDR3. The order of the fields is D gene, J gene, clone size, V gene, CDR3 protein, CDR3 DNA. A D gene is named only where the DNA matches it firmly. Not every row has a clone size; where given, it reads once, few, many or a size class.

>TRBD2|TRBJ2-3|-|TRBV24-1
CATSDSGLPPNF
TGTGCCACCAGTGATTCGGGACTACCGCCGAATTTT
>-|TRBJ1-2|few|TRBV4-3
CASGQERQGRFGYTF
TGCGCCAGCGGCCAAGAGAGGCAGGGGCGTTTTGGCTACACCTTC
>-|TRBJ1-6|many|TRBV12-3/TRBV12-4
CASSFNRVDSPLHF
TGTGCCAGCAGTTTTAACAGGGTAGATTCACCCCTCCACTTT
>-|TRBJ2-3|few|TRBV7-9
CASSLSPTSTDTQYF
TGTGCCAGCAGCTTGAGTCCGACTAGCACAGATACGCAGTATTTT
>-|TRBJ2-7|-|TRBV7-7
CASRIVASGGETYF
TGTGCCAGCAGAATAGTCGCGTCGGGCGGGGAGACGTACTTC
>-|TRBJ1-2|-|TRBV7-2
CASSAFRANCDTSF
TGTGCCAGCAGCGCGTTCCGTGCAAACTGCGACACCTCCTTC
>-|TRBJ1-1|few|TRBV25-1
CASSESGENTEAFF
TGTGCCAGCAGTGAATCAGGGGAGAACACTGAAGCTTTCTTT
>-|TRBJ2-2|once|TRBV11-2
CASSFGPYDTGELFF
TGTGCCAGCAGCTTTGGCCCGTACGACACCGGGGAGCTGTTTTTT
>-|TRBJ1-2|-|TRBV5-1
CASSDSGNPNYGYTF
TGCGCCAGCAGCGATTCTGGGAACCCTAACTATGGCTACACCTTC
>TRBD2|TRBJ2-7|-|TRBV11-2
CASSRTSVVEQYF
TGTGCCAGCAGCCGAACTAGCGTGGTCGAGCAGTACTTC
>-|TRBJ1-1|-|TRBV9
CASSGDGNNGSSF
TGTGCCAGCAGCGGGGATGGGAACAATGGCTCCTCCTTT
>-|TRBJ2-5|many|TRBV20-1
CSARAAGAQETQYF
TGCAGTGCTAGGGCCGCAGGGGCCCAAGAGACCCAGTACTTC
>TRBD1|TRBJ1-1|-|TRBV19
CASSNYGQGITEAFF
TGTGCCAGTAGTAACTACGGACAGGGGATCACTGAAGCTTTCTTT
>-|TRBJ2-1|once|TRBV7-4
CASSLGGQSYEQFF
TGTGCCAGCAGCCTGGGGGGCCAATCCTACGAGCAGTTCTTC
>TRBD2|TRBJ2-2|-|TRBV2
CASSQGEWTSGGTNTGELFF
TGTGCCAGCAGCCAAGGAGAATGGACTAGCGGGGGGACGAACACCGGGGAGCTGTTTTTT
>-|TRBJ1-6|-|TRBV9
CASSHTRRPLHF
TGTGCCAGCAGCCACACACGGCGCCCCCTCCACTTT
>-|TRBJ2-5|-|TRBV20-1
CSASGGGIETQYF
TGCAGTGCTAGTGGAGGGGGAATTGAGACCCAGTACTTC
>TRBD1|TRBJ2-5|-|TRBV7-3
CASSLEQGANEQLETQYF
TGTGCCAGCAGCCTCGAACAGGGGGCAAATGAGCAGTTAGAGACCCAGTACTTC
>-|TRBJ1-2|-|TRBV5-1
CASSLSGHGDF
TGCGCCAGCAGCTTGAGTGGGCACGGGGACTTC
>-|TRBJ2-5|-|TRBV7-2
CASSLGGVYRYTTQYF
TGTGCCAGCAGCTTAGGAGGGGTCTATCGCTACACCACCCAGTACTTC
>-|TRBJ2-7|-|TRBV9
CASSLNRVEQYF
TGTGCCAGCAGCCTAAACAGGGTCGAGCAGTACTTC
>-|TRBJ1-4|-|TRBV10-1
CASNAGAGEETLFF
TGTGCCAGCAATGCGGGGGCAGGGGAGGAAACACTGTTTTTT
>-|TRBJ2-3|many|TRBV9
CASSVTSTDTQYF
TGTGCCAGCAGCGTAACTAGCACAGATACGCAGTATTTT
>TRBD2|TRBJ2-5|few|TRBV10-3
CASSGTSGGETQYF
TGTGCCAGCAGTGGGACTAGCGGGGGAGAGACCCAGTACTTC
>-|TRBJ2-3|once|TRBV5-1
CASSLHSGVTQYF
TGCGCCAGCAGCTTACATAGCGGCGTCACGCAGTATTTT
>-|TRBJ1-2|once|TRBV9
CASSVAFAAGGYTF
TGTGCCAGCAGCGTAGCGTTTGCGGCAGGCGGCTACACCTTC
>-|TRBJ2-7|-|TRBV24-1
CATSEGGLGYTFSSRTRVYEQYF
TGTGCCACCAGTGAAGGCGGCCTCGGCTACACCTTCAGTTCGAGGACCAGGGTTTACGAGCAGTACTTC
>-|TRBJ1-4|-|TRBV20-1
CSARSLAGEKLFF
TGCAGTGCTAGGTCCCTGGCGGGGGAAAAACTGTTTTTT
>-|TRBJ1-1|few|TRBV20-1
CSGTKGPNTEAFF
TGCAGTGGGACCAAGGGACCTAACACTGAAGCTTTCTTT
>-|TRBJ2-7|-|TRBV7-9
CANSLEGGPYEQYF
TGTGCCAACAGCTTAGAGGGGGGTCCCTACGAGCAGTACTTC
>-|TRBJ2-3|-|TRBV24-1
CATSATGELTDTQYF
TGTGCCACCAGTGCAACGGGTGAGCTCACAGATACGCAGTATTTT
>-|TRBJ2-1|-|TRBV19
CASSEGAHRFF
TGTGCCAGCAGTGAAGGGGCCCATCGGTTCTTC
>TRBD1|TRBJ2-7|-|TRBV6-5
CATRGQAEQYEQYF
TGTGCCACCAGGGGACAGGCCGAACAATACGAGCAGTACTTC
>-|TRBJ2-7|-|TRBV19
CASSLGGAYNEQYF
TGCGCCAGTAGTCTAGGGGGGGCATACAACGAGCAGTACTTC
>-|TRBJ1-1|many|TRBV7-3
CASSLSGINTEAFF
TGTGCCAGCAGCTTATCGGGGATCAACACTGAAGCTTTCTTT
>TRBD1|TRBJ2-7|-|TRBV5-1
CASSLVTGENEQYF
TGCGCCAGCAGCTTGGTGACAGGGGAGAACGAGCAGTACTTC
>TRBD1|TRBJ2-7|many|TRBV10-1
CASSEDFRETQGPSYEQYF
TGCGCCAGCAGTGAAGATTTTAGGGAGACACAGGGGCCCTCCTACGAGCAGTACTTC
>-|TRBJ2-3|-|TRBV9
CASSSQTSVYSFAISNGDTDTQYF
TGTGCCAGCAGCTCCCAGACATCTGTGTACTCCTTCGCCATCTCGAACGGTGACACAGATACGCAGTATTTT
>TRBD1|TRBJ2-5|-|TRBV29-1
CSVGQGGGETQYF
TGCAGCGTGGGACAGGGGGGGGGGGAGACGCAGTACTTT
>TRBD2|TRBJ2-6|-|TRBV9
CASSVSGLVYVQSF
TGTGCCAGCAGCGTGTCGGGACTAGTCTACGTGCAGTCTTTC
>-|TRBJ1-2|many|TRBV5-6
CASHRDRTLNYGYTF
TGTGCCAGCCACCGAGACAGGACCCTTAACTATGGCTACACCTTC
>TRBD2|TRBJ2-4|-|TRBV11-2
CASSLVRAGAVAKNIQYF
TGTGCCAGCAGCTTAGTACGAGCGGGGGCAGTAGCCAAAAACATTCAGTACTTC
>TRBD1|TRBJ1-5|-|TRBV19
CASNIEGAANQPQHF
TGTGCCAGTAATATAGAGGGGGCCGCCAATCAGCCCCAGCATTTT
>-|TRBJ2-7|-|TRBV19
CASNRQRIGDEQYF
TGTGCCAGTAACAGACAGAGGATTGGCGACGAGCAGTACTTC
>-|TRBJ2-2|-|TRBV2
CASNPGTANTGGLFF
TGTGCCAGCAACCCTGGGACCGCGAACACCGGGGGGCTGTTTTTT
>-|TRBJ1-1|many|TRBV20-1
CSAMESLNTEAFF
TGCAGTGCTATGGAATCCCTCAACACTGAAGCTTTCTTT
>-|TRBJ1-2|-|TRBV5-1
CASCREGANGYTF
TGCGCCAGCTGCCGGGAGGGAGCTAATGGCTACACCTTC
>-|TRBJ2-1|-|TRBV7-6
CASSYLGGSYNEQFF
TGTGCCAGCAGTTATTTGGGGGGTTCCTACAATGAGCAGTTCTTC
>-|TRBJ2-6|-|TRBV5-4
CASSRDRGSGANVLTF
TGTGCCAGCAGCAGGGATCGCGGCTCTGGGGCCAACGTCCTGACTTTC
>-|TRBJ1-6|many|TRBV19
CASTRGGGNSPLHF
TGTGCCAGTACGCGAGGGGGGGGGAATTCACCCCTCCACTTT
>TRBD2|TRBJ2-7|-|TRBV7-8
CASSRSGTSGSYERYF
TGTGCCAGCAGCCGGAGTGGGACTAGCGGGTCATACGAGCGGTACTTC
>-|TRBJ1-2|-|TRBV5-1
CASSLGGYTF
TGCGCCAGCAGCTTGGGGGGCTACACCTTC
>-|TRBJ2-3|-|TRBV7-3
CASSLEGNLYAQYF
TGTGCCAGCAGCTTAGAAGGTAACCTCTACGCGCAGTATTTT
>-|TRBJ1-1|few|TRBV19
CATRDAAEAFF
TGTGCCACCAGGGACGCGGCTGAAGCTTTCTTT
>TRBD1|TRBJ2-2|few|TRBV11-2
CASSRDRGGITGELFF
TGTGCCAGCAGCCGGGACAGGGGAGGTATCACCGGGGAGCTGTTTTTT
>-|TRBJ1-2|many|TRBV12-3/TRBV12-4
CASSLALSAYGYTF
TGTGCCAGCAGTTTAGCGCTGTCAGCCTATGGCTACACCTTC